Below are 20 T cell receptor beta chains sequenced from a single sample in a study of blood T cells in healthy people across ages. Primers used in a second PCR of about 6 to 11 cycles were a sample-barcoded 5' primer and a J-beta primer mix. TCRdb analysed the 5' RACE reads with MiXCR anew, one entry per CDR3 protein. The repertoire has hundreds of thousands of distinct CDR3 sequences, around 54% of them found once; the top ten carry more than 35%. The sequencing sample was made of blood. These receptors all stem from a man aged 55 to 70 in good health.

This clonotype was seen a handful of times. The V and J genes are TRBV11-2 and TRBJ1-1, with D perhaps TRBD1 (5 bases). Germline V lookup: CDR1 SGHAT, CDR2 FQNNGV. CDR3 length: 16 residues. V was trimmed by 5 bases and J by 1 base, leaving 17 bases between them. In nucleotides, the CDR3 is TGTGCCAGCAGCCCAGGGCCTGGGCAGGGGAACACTGAAGCTTTCTTT. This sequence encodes CASSPGPGQGNTEAFF.

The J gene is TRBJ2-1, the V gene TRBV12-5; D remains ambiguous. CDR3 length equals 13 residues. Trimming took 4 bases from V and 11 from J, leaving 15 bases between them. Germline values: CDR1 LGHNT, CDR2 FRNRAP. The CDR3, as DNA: TGTGCTAGTGGTTCATTGTTTGCCGAGAAGCAGTTCTTC. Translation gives CASGSLFAEKQFF.

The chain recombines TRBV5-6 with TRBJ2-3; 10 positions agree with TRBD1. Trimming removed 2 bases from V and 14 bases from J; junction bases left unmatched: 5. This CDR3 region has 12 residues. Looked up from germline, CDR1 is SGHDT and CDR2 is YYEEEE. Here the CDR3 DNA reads TGTGCCAGCAGCTTCCGGGACAGGGGTTTGTATTTT. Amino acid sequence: CASSFRDRGLYF.

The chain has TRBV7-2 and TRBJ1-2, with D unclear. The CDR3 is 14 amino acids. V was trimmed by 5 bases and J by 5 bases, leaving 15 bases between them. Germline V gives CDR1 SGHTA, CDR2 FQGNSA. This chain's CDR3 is CASSPARLGYGYTF. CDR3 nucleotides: TGTGCCAGCAGCCCCGCCAGGTTAGGATATGGCTACACCTTC.

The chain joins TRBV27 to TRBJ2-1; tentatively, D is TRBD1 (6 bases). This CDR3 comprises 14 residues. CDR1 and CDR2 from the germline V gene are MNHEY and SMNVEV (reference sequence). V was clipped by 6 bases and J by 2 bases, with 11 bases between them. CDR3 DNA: TGTGCCAGCAGGAGTGGGGGCCCCTACAATGAGCAGTTCTTC. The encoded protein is CASRSGGPYNEQFF.

The CDR3 reads CATSRETGTGETQYF. The DNA of the CDR3 is TGTGCCACCAGCAGGGAGACCGGGACAGGGGAGACCCAGTACTTC. The rearrangement joins TRBV15 to TRBJ2-5, with 9 bases fitting TRBD1. Trimming removed 3 bases from V and 5 bases from J; junction bases left unmatched: 7. The CDR3 spans 15 residues. Germline loops: CDR1 LNHNV, CDR2 YYDKDF (reference sequence).

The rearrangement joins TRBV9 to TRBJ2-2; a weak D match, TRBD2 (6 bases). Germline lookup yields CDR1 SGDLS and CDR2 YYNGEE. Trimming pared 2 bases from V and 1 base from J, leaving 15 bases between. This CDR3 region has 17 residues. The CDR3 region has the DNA TGTGCCAGCAGCGTGAACTCTCGGGGACTGAACACCGGGGAGCTGTTTTTT. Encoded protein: CASSVNSRGLNTGELFF.

CDR3 in amino acids: CASAPRGKGDGYTF. The CDR3 DNA sequence: TGTGCCAGCGCTCCCCGAGGGAAGGGGGATGGCTACACCTTC. The rearrangement uses TRBV14 and TRBJ1-2, with D possibly being TRBD1 (6 bases). The V end lost 8 bases, the J end lost 6 bases, and 19 bases lay between the germline ends. This CDR3 spans 14 amino acids. Germline V gene sequence: CDR1 SGHDN, CDR2 FVKESK.

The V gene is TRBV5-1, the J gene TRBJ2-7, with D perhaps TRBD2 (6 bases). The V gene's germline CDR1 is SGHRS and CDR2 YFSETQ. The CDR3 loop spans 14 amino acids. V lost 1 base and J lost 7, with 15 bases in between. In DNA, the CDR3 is TGCGCCAGCAGCTTGCGGGGGACCTACTCTGAGCAGTACTTC. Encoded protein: CASSLRGTYSEQYF.

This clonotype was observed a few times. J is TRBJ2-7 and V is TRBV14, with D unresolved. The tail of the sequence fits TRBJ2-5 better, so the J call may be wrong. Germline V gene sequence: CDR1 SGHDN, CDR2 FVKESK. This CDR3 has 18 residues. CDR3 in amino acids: CASSALGADLGWRETQYF. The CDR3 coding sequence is TGTGCCAGCAGCGCCCTCGGAGCAGACCTCGGTTGGCGGGAGACCCAGTACTTC.

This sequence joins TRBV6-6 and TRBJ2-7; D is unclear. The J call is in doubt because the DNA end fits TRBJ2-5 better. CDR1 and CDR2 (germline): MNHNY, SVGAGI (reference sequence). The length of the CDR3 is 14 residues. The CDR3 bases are TGTGCCAGCAGTTACTCGGGTGGGGTAGAGACCCAGTACTTC. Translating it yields CASSYSGGVETQYF.

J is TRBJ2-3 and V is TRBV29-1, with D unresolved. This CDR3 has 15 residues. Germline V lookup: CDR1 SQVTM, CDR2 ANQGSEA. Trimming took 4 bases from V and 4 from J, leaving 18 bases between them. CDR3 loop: CSVGINRLPPDTQYF. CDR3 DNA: TGCAGCGTTGGAATCAATCGACTCCCCCCAGATACGCAGTATTTT.

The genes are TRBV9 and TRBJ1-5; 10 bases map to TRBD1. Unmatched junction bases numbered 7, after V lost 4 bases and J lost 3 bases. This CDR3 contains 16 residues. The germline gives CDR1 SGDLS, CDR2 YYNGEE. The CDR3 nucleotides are TGTGCCAGCAGCCCAGGGACAGGGGTTCTCAATCAGCCCCAGCATTTT. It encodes CASSPGTGVLNQPQHF.

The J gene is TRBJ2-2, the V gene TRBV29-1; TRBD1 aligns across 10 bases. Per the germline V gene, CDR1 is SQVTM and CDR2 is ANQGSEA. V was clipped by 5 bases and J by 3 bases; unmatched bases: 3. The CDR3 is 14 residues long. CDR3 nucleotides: TGCAGCGTTTCGACAGGGGGCTACACCGGGGAGCTGTTTTTT. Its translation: CSVSTGGYTGELFF.

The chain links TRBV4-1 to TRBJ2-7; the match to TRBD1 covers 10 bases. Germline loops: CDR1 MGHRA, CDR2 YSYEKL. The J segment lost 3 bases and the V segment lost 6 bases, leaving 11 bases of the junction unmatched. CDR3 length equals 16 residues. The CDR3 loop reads CASSQTGTGASYEQYF. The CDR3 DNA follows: TGCGCCAGCAGTCAGACGGGGACAGGGGCCAGCTACGAGCAGTACTTC.

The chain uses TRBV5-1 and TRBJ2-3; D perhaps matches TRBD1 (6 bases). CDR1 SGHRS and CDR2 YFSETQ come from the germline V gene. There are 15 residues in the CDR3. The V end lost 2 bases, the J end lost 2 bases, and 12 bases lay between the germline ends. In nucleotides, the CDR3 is TGCGCCAGCAGCTTTTTAGGGGGATACACAGATACGCAGTATTTT. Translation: CASSFLGGYTDTQYF.

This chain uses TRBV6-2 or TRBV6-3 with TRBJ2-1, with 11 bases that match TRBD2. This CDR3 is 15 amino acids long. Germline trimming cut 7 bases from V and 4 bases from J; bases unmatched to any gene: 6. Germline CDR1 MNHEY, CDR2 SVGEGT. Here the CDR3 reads CASKQLAGEYNEQFF. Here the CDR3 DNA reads TGTGCCAGCAAACAACTAGCGGGGGAATACAATGAGCAGTTCTTC.

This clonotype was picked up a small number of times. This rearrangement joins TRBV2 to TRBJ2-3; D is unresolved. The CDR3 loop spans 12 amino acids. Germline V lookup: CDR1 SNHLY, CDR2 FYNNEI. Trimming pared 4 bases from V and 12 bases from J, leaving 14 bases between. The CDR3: CASSVERFSQYF. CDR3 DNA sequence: TGTGCCAGCAGTGTGGAAAGGTTCAGTCAGTATTTT.

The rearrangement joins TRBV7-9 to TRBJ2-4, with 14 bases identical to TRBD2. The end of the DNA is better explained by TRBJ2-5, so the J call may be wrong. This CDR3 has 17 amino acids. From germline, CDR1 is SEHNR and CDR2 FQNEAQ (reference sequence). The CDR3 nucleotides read TGTGCCAGCAGCTTAGGACTAGCGGGGGGGCCAGAAGAGACCCAGTACTTC. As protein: CASSLGLAGGPEETQYF.

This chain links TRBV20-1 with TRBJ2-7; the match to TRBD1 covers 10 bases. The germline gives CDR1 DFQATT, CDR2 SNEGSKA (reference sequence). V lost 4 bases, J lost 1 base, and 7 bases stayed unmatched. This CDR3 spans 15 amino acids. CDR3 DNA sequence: TGCAGTGCTACTAATCCGGGACAGGGGTCCTACGAGCAGTACTTC. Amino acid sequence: CSATNPGQGSYEQYF.